The present TCR beta chain was sequenced within a study of cytomegalovirus exposure and HLA in healthy donors. Notes on this clone: Its antigen is still unknown.

Primers: 60 Vbeta forward and 13 Jbeta reverse. The method was immunoSEQ multiplex PCR; TCRdb's version includes in-frame clones alone and lacks a portion of them. Its clone listing holds about 77,000 clones. The CDR3 has 16 residues. Trimming took 0 bases from V and 5 from J, leaving 13 bases between them. Germline CDR1 and CDR2: LNHNV and YYDKDF (reference sequence). Study-level points and caveats: Later analysis indicated greater clonal expansion among HLA-associated TCR beta chains than among equally common other chains.

The V and J genes are TRBV15 and TRBJ2-2; the D gene is possibly TRBD2 (5 bases). The material sequenced was PBMCs. The TCR sequence derives from a middle-aged man in good health and CMV-seropositive. The CDR3: CATSRDRSGRTGELFF. CDR3 DNA sequence: TGTGCCACCAGCAGAGATAGGAGCGGTAGGACCGGGGAGCTGTTTTTT.